This T cell receptor beta chain was identified in a study of T cells in tumors after PD-1 blockade. Background on the study: Excluded were patients with checkpoint blockade, immunosuppressants, or radiotherapy or other anti-cancer therapy within 4 weeks.

General observations from the study: About 41% of tumor TCR clonotypes were also found in blood.

Concerning this clone itself: Its antigen is currently unknown.

Sequenced by immunoSEQ multiplex PCR; TCRdb stores in-frame clones only, minus some. The data show tens of thousands of clones, just under 80% seen once. Per the germline V gene, CDR1 is MNHEY and CDR2 is SMNVEV (reference sequence). The length of the CDR3 is 17 residues. The trim removed 6 bases at V and 2 bases at J, leaving 11 bases unmatched. This clonotype originated in a human donor with basal cell carcinoma. The chain joins TRBV27 to TRBJ2-5; 11 nucleotides align to TRBD2. This material consisted of PBMCs, taken before anti-PD-1 treatment. The CDR3 region has the DNA TGTGCCAGCAGGCGTCGACTAGCGGGAATGATACAAGAGACCCAGTACTTC. Translated, it gives CASRRRLAGMIQETQYF.